This TCR beta chain was sequenced for a study of blood T cell repertoires in COVID-19. Study-wide context: The United States, Italy and Spain provided the acute and convalescent COVID-19 samples. Sources were T cells, B-cell-depleted T cells, or PBMCs; the material itself was cDNA or gDNA.

This CDR3 contains 14 residues. Trimming removed 5 bases at V and 4 bases at J, with 12 bases between. Germline loops: CDR1 SGHTA, CDR2 FQGTGA. TCRdb keeps only in-frame clones here, not all; method: immunoSEQ multiplex PCR. The sample contains over 40,000 clones, 84% of which appear only once. Sequenced sample: peripheral blood. This receptor was identified in a human donor in a cohort sampled during active COVID-19. This chain uses TRBV7-3 with TRBJ2-1, with D possibly TRBD2 on 5 matching bases. The CDR3 coding sequence is TGTGCCAGCAGCCTGGACGGCGGGTACAATGAGCAGTTCTTC. This gives the protein CASSLDGGYNEQFF. Filled out from reference TRBV7-3 and TRBJ2-1, the complete variable domain reads GAGVSQTPSNKVTEKGKYVELRCDPISGHTALYWYRQSLGQGPEFLIYFQGTGAADDSGLPNDRFFAVRPEGSVSTLKIQRTERGDSAVYLCASSLDGGYNEQFFGPGTRLTVL.